This T cell receptor (beta chain) was captured by sequencing in a study of CD8+CD57+ T cells in acquired aplastic anemia. The CDR3 runs to 16 residues. Trimming took off 0 bases at V and 2 bases at J, with 11 bases between the two ends. Germline V gives CDR1 SGHTA, CDR2 FQGNSA. By flow cytometry, patients selected for sequencing had shown an expansion of CD8+CD57+ cells. Every patient had severe acquired aplastic anemia. According to the study, genomic DNA was the template for TCR beta VDJ and CDR3 profiling. In TCRdb, the reads were re-called with MiXCR into one record per CDR3 protein. Among over 150,000 distinct CDR3 sequences, about 48% were seen once, and the ten largest hold approximately 12%.

V is TRBV7-2 and J is TRBJ2-1, with D unclear. The sample consisted of sorted CD4+, CD8+, or CD8+CD57+ T cells (not recorded which) from PBMCs. This TCR was sampled from a human donor with aplastic anemia. The CDR3 nucleotides read TGTGCCAGCAGCTTAGCGTCTCCGATTGCCTACAATGAGCAGTTCTTC. It encodes CASSLASPIAYNEQFF.